In this sample, the clone carrying this T cell receptor (beta chain) turned up once. These data come from a study of blood T cell repertoires in COVID-19. As handled by the study authors: Amplified reference gene primers provided the basis for estimating nucleated cell counts. The data were produced by immunoSEQ multiplex PCR, yet TCRdb's version contains in-frame clones alone and is incomplete. That table gives V, J and clone size, and the DNA gave D and trimming. This sample has around 230,000 clones, with around 80% found just once. The CDR3 has 15 residues. In germline, CDR1 is MGHDK, CDR2 SYGVNS. V shed 3 bases and J 7 bases; nucleotides not matched to a gene: 5.

The V and J genes are TRBV25-1 and TRBJ1-6; 8 bases are shared with TRBD1. Sequenced input: PBMCs or T cells enriched from blood (not recorded which). The clonotype originates from a man in his forties who had recovered from COVID-19. This chain's CDR3 is CASSDPGQGNSPLHF. The CDR3 bases are TGTGCCAGCAGTGACCCTGGACAGGGAAATTCACCCCTCCACTTT.